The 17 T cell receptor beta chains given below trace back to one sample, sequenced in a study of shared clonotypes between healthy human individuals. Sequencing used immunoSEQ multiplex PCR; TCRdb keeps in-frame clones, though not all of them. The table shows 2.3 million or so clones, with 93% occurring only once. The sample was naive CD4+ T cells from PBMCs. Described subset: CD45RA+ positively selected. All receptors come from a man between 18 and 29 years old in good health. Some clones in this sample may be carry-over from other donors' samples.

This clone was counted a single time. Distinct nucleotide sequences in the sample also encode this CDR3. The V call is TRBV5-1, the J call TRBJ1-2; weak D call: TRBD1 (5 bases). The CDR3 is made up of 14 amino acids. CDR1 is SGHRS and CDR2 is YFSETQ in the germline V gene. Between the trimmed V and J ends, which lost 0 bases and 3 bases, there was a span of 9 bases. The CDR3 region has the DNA TGCGCCAGCAGCTTGGGGGGCACCGACTATGGCTACACCTTC. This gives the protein CASSLGGTDYGYTF.

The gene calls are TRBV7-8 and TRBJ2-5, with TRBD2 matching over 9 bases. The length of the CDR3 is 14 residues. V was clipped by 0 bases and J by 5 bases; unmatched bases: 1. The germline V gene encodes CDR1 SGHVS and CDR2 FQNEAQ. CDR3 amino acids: CASSLATSGETQYF. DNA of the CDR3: TGTGCCAGCAGCTTAGCGACTAGCGGTGAGACCCAGTACTTC.

This CDR3 is CASSLTGKETQYF. Here the CDR3 DNA reads TGTGCCAGCAGCTTGACAGGGAAAGAGACCCAGTACTTC. This chain joins TRBV5-5 and TRBJ2-5; D may be TRBD1 (6 bases). The CDR3 consists of 13 residues. V lost 1 base to trimming and J lost 3 bases, with 7 bases between them. Per the germline V gene, CDR1 is SGHKS and CDR2 is YYEKEE (reference sequence).

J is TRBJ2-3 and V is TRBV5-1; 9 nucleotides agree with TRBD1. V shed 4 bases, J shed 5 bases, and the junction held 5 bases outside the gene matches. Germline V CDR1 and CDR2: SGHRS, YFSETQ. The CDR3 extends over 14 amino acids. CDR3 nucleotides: TGCGCCAGCAGCGAACCGGGACAGGGAGATACGCAGTATTTT. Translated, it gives CASSEPGQGDTQYF.

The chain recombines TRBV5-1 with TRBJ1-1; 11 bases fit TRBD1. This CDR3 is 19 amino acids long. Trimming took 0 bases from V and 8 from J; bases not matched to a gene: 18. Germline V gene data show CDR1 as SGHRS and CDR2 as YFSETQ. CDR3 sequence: CASSLEVKTWDRGTDEAFF. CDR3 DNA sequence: TGCGCCAGCAGCTTGGAGGTTAAAACCTGGGACAGGGGGACAGACGAAGCTTTCTTT.

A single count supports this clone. CDR3 residues: CASSLWARGLAGGSTGELFF. The CDR3 DNA sequence: TGTGCCAGCAGTTTATGGGCAAGGGGACTAGCGGGAGGTAGTACCGGGGAGCTGTTTTTT. This chain links TRBV28 with TRBJ2-2; 15 bases fit TRBD2. From germline, CDR1 is MDHEN and CDR2 SYDVKM. The V and J ends lost 0 bases and 5 bases, in that order; junction bases with no gene match: 10. The CDR3 covers 20 residues.

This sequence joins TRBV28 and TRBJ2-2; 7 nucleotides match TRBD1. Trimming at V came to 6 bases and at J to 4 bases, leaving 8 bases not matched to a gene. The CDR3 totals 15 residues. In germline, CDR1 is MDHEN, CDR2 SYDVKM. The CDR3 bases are TGTGCCAGCAGGTACAGGGGTTTCGGCACCGGGGAGCTGTTTTTT. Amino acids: CASRYRGFGTGELFF.

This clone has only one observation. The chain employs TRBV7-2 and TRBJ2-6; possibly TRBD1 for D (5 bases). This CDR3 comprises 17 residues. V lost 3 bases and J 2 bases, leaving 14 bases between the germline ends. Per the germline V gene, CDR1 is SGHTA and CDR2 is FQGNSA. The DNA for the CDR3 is TGTGCCAGCAGCTTTCAACTCCGACAGACTGGGGCCAACGTCCTGACTTTC. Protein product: CASSFQLRQTGANVLTF.

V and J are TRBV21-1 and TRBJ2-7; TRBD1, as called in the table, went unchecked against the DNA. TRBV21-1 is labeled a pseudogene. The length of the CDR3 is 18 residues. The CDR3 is CASSKEIGTGRLEYEQYF. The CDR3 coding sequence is TGTGCCAGCAGCAAAGAAATTGGGACAGGGAGACTCGAGTACGAGCAGTACTTC.

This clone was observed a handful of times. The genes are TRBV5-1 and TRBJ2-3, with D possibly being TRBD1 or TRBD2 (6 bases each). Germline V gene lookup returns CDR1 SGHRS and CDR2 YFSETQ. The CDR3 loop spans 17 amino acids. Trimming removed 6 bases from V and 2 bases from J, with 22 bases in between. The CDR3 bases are TGCGCCAGCACCCCTCGGTCCGGGGGCATCATCACAGATACGCAGTATTTT. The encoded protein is CASTPRSGGIITDTQYF.

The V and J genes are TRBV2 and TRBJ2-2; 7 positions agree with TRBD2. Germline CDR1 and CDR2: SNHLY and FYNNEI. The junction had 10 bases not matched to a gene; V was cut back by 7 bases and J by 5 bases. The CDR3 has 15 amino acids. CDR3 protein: CASTLGGSRTGELFF. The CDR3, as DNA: TGTGCCAGCACCCTGGGGGGGAGCCGGACCGGGGAGCTGTTTTTT.

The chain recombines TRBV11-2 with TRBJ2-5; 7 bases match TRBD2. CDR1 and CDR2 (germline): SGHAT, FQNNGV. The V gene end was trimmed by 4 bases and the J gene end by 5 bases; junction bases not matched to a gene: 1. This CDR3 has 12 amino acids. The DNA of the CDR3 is TGTGCCAGCAGCTCAGCGGGGGAGACCCAGTACTTC. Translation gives CASSSAGETQYF.

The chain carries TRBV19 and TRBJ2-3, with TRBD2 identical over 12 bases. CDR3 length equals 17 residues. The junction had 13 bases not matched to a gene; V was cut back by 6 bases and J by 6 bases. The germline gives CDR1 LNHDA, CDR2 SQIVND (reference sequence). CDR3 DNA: TGTGCCAGTAGGCAAAGTTTTCTAGCGGGAGGGTTGGATACGCAGTATTTT. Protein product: CASRQSFLAGGLDTQYF. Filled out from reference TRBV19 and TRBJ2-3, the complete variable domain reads DGGITQSPKYLFRKEGQNVTLSCEQNLNHDAMYWYRQDPGQGLRLIYYSQIVNDFQKGDIAEGYSVSREKKESFPLTVTSAQKNPTAFYLCASRQSFLAGGLDTQYFGPGTRLTVL.

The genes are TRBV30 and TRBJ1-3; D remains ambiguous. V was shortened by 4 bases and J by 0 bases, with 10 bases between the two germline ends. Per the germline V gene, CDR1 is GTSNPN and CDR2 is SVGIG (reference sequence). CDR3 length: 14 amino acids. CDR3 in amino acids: CAWTLGNSGNTIYF. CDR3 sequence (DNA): TGTGCCTGGACCCTTGGCAACTCTGGAAACACCATATATTTT.

CDR3 loop: CASSQGTSGAWPDTQYF. The CDR3 DNA is TGTGCCAGCAGCCAAGGGACTAGCGGGGCCTGGCCAGATACGCAGTATTTT. V gene TRBV4-2 combines with J gene TRBJ2-3, with 12 nucleotides matching TRBD2. V was clipped by 1 base and J by 4 bases; unmatched bases: 6. The CDR3 runs to 17 residues. Germline-derived CDR1 and CDR2 are LGHNA and YNFKEQ.

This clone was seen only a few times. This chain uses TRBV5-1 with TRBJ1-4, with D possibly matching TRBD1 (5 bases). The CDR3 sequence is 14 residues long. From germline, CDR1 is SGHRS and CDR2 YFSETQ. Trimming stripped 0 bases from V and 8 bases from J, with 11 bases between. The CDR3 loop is CASSLGRDGEKLFF. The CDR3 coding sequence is TGCGCCAGCAGCTTGGGCAGGGACGGGGAAAAACTGTTTTTT.

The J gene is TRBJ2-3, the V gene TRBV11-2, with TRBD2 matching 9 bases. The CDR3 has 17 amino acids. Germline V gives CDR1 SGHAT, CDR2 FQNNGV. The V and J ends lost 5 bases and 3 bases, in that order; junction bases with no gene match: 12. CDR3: CASSPRGLALATDTQYF. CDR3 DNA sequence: TGTGCCAGCAGCCCTCGGGGACTAGCTCTGGCGACAGATACGCAGTATTTT.